A single sample is the source of the 23 T cell receptor beta chains below, sequenced in a study of regulatory T cells in long-lasting Graves disease. iRepertoire HTBI primers and Arm-PCR of CDR3 regions built TCR beta libraries. MiXCR was run by TCRdb on the multiplex PCR reads, yielding one entry per CDR3 protein. The data show over 650,000 distinct CDR3 sequences, approximately 31% seen once. Time point reported: persistent/refractory GD, antithyroid drugs over 5 years with positive TRAb. Making the TCR library involved RNA that had been extracted from PBMCs. Sequenced material: peripheral blood mononuclear cells (PBMCs), taken when the disease was refractory, from a patient treated with antithyroid drugs. The receptors originated from a female donor with Graves disease.

The chain couples TRBV20-1 to TRBJ2-3; D possibly matches TRBD1 or TRBD2 (5 bases each). This CDR3 has 17 amino acids. Germline V gene lookup returns CDR1 DFQATT and CDR2 SNEGSKA (reference sequence). With 7 bases removed from V and 2 bases from J, the gap between germline ends came to 25 bases. CDR3 sequence (DNA): TGCAGTGTCCCTTGGGGGACGGGGTTGTTGTTCACAGATACGCAGTATTTT. This gives the protein CSVPWGTGLLFTDTQYF.

The gene calls are TRBV5-1 and TRBJ1-6, with a possible D match to TRBD1 (6 bases). The CDR3 covers 15 residues. Looked up from germline, CDR1 is SGHRS and CDR2 is YFSETQ. V was shortened by 4 bases and J by 6 bases, with 14 bases between the two germline ends. The CDR3 nucleotides read TGCGCCAGCAGCGGGATGGACAGACCTAATTCACCCCTCCACTTT. It encodes CASSGMDRPNSPLHF.

This clonotype was seen only a few times. V gene TRBV6-2 or TRBV6-3 combines with J gene TRBJ2-7; 9 bases align to TRBD1. CDR1 and CDR2 from the germline V gene are MNHEY and SVGEGT. The length of the CDR3 is 17 residues. The V segment lost 2 bases and the J segment 4 bases; nucleotides outside the gene matches: 12. The CDR3 protein is CASSYTPAGTGMYEQYF. The CDR3 coding sequence is TGTGCCAGCAGTTACACCCCGGCGGGGACAGGGATGTACGAGCAGTACTTC.

The table lists this clonotype with a few counts. This chain links TRBV11-2 with TRBJ2-7; 9 positions agree with TRBD1. The CDR3 is made up of 19 amino acids. Germline CDR1 reads SGHAT; CDR2 reads FQNNGV. Trimming at V came to 2 bases and at J to 5 bases, leaving 19 bases not matched to a gene. As DNA, the CDR3 is TGTGCCAGCAGCTTAATCCTCAGGGACAGGGAGAATCCGTTCGACGAGCAGTACTTC. As protein: CASSLILRDRENPFDEQYF. Filled out from reference TRBV11-2 and TRBJ2-7, the complete variable domain reads EAGVAQSPRYKIIEKRQSVAFWCNPISGHATLYWYQQILGQGPKLLIQFQNNGVVDDSQLPKDRFSAERLKGVDSTLKIQPAKLEDSAVYLCASSLILRDRENPFDEQYFGPGTRLTVT.

The chain carries TRBV28 and TRBJ1-5; D gene unclear. The CDR3 spans 14 residues. The V and J ends lost 5 bases and 7 bases respectively, with 15 bases between them. From germline, CDR1 is MDHEN and CDR2 SYDVKM. This chain's CDR3 is CASSPQPGTQPQHF. CDR3 nucleotide sequence: TGTGCCAGCAGTCCGCAACCGGGAACCCAGCCCCAGCATTTT.

Only a few counts were recorded for this clonotype. The genes are TRBV29-1 and TRBJ1-1; 9 nucleotides align to TRBD1. Germline loops: CDR1 SQVTM, CDR2 ANQGSEA. The V and J ends lost 7 bases and 5 bases, in that order; junction bases with no gene match: 8. The CDR3 contains 13 residues. The CDR3 sequence: CSASGTGKTEAFF. CDR3 bases: TGCAGCGCATCCGGGACAGGGAAGACTGAAGCTTTCTTT.

This clonotype showed up many times. The rearrangement uses TRBV7-2 and TRBJ1-2; D is ambiguous. V shed 0 bases and J shed 4 bases, with 9 bases lying between them. The V gene's germline CDR1 is SGHTA and CDR2 FQGNSA. This CDR3 comprises 14 residues. The CDR3 nucleotides are TGTGCCAGCAGCTTAGCGCAGAACCCCTATGGCTACACCTTC. Translated, it gives CASSLAQNPYGYTF.

This clonotype was seen more than once but under ten times. The chain has TRBV6-1 and TRBJ1-4; 7 nucleotides match TRBD1. Germline loops: CDR1 MNHNS, CDR2 SASEGT. This CDR3 region has 15 residues. V trimming: 5 bases; J trimming: 4 bases; junction bases outside the gene matches: 7. The chain's CDR3 is CASSRSDRINEKLFF. In nucleotides, the CDR3 is TGTGCCAGCAGTCGATCGGACAGGATTAATGAAAAACTGTTTTTT.

V and J are TRBV5-1 and TRBJ1-1; D unclear. The germline V gene encodes CDR1 SGHRS and CDR2 YFSETQ. V was trimmed by 2 bases and J by 1 base, leaving 15 bases between them. The CDR3 has 16 residues. The CDR3 region is CASSFGLGRGNTEAFF. The CDR3 nucleotides are TGCGCCAGCAGCTTCGGCCTCGGGCGAGGGAACACTGAAGCTTTCTTT.

The chain couples TRBV30 to TRBJ2-7; 8 nucleotides match TRBD2. V gave up 0 bases and J gave up 2 bases; unmatched junction bases: 6. Per germline, CDR1 GTSNPN and CDR2 SVGIG (reference sequence). The CDR3 is 15 residues long. DNA of the CDR3: TGTGCCTGGAGTGTCGGAATAGCGGGAACCTACGAGCAGTACTTC. It translates to CAWSVGIAGTYEQYF. The variable domain in full, with the rest retrieved from reference TRBV30 and TRBJ2-7, is SQTIHQWPATLVQPVGSPLSLECTVEGTSNPNLYWYRQAAGRGLQLLFYSVGIGQISSEVPQNLSASRPQDRQFILSSKKLLLSDSGFYLCAWSVGIAGTYEQYFGPGTRLTVT.

This clonotype appeared a few times. V gene TRBV20-1 combines with J gene TRBJ2-7, with 7 nucleotides matching TRBD2. Per the germline V gene, CDR1 is DFQATT and CDR2 is SNEGSKA (reference sequence). CDR3 size: 17 residues. V shed 0 bases, J shed 0 bases, and the junction held 11 bases outside the gene matches. The CDR3 nucleotides are TGCAGTGCTAGAGATCGTGTGGGTGGGAGGGCCTCCTACGAGCAGTACTTC. Amino acids: CSARDRVGGRASYEQYF.

Worth noting for this clonotype: At one end, the junction sequence differs from germline, possibly due to a read error. This rearrangement joins TRBV28 to TRBJ1-6, with a tentative D call TRBD1 (6 bases). In germline, CDR1 is MDHEN, CDR2 SYDVKM. CDR3 size: 13 residues. CDR3 in amino acids: CASSLPGTSPLHF. In DNA form, the CDR3 reads TGTGCCAGCAGTTTACCGGGGACATCACCCCTCCACTTC.

This clonotype was seen repeatedly, ten times or more. The V call is TRBV6-1, the J call TRBJ1-2, with 7 bases matching TRBD1. This CDR3 has 13 amino acids. The ends lost 6 bases at V and 3 bases at J; junction bases unmatched: 4. CDR1 and CDR2 (germline): MNHNS, SASEGT. The CDR3 spells CASRNRGDYGYTF. As DNA, the CDR3 is TGTGCCAGCAGAAACAGGGGTGACTATGGCTACACCTTC.

The chain combines TRBV20-1 with TRBJ1-2, with 10 bases fitting TRBD1. Losses at the gene ends were 3 bases for V and 9 bases for J; bases not matched to a gene: 4. The germline V gene encodes CDR1 DFQATT and CDR2 SNEGSKA (reference sequence). The CDR3 sequence is 12 residues long. CDR3 nucleotides: TGCAGTGCTAGTGGGGACAGGGGTAGCTACACCTTC. Residues: CSASGDRGSYTF.

For the CDR3, the DNA is TGTGCCACCAGTGATCCGGGACTAGCGGACAGCTCCAGCTCCTACGAGCAGTACTTC. Its protein product is CATSDPGLADSSSSYEQYF. This chain joins TRBV24-1 and TRBJ2-7; 11 nucleotides agree with TRBD2. Germline V lookup: CDR1 KGHDR, CDR2 SFDVKD. This CDR3 contains 19 residues. J gave up 0 bases and V 3 bases, and 12 bases lay outside the gene matches.

This clonotype was found a few times. The rearrangement uses TRBV12-3 or TRBV12-4 and TRBJ1-5; D is ambiguous. The CDR3 loop spans 14 amino acids. Trimming took 3 bases from V and 2 from J, leaving 8 bases between them. DNA of the CDR3: TGTGCCAGCAGTTTGAAGGCGCGCAATCAGCCCCAGCATTTT. It specifies CASSLKARNQPQHF.

In this sample, this clonotype turned up a few times. The V call is TRBV20-1, the J call TRBJ2-5; 7 bases align to TRBD2. The CDR3 has 16 amino acids. Germline V gene lookup returns CDR1 DFQATT and CDR2 SNEGSKA (reference sequence). Unmatched junction bases numbered 12, after V lost 0 bases and J lost 5 bases. CDR3 nucleotides: TGCAGTGCTAGAGATACTAGCGTGCTCCTGGGTGAGACCCAGTACTTC. It is translated as CSARDTSVLLGETQYF.

The J gene is TRBJ2-7, the V gene TRBV14; D is unresolved. V was pared by 1 base and J by 0 bases, with 10 bases between. CDR1 SGHDN and CDR2 FVKESK come from the germline V gene. CDR3 length: 15 amino acids. The CDR3 DNA sequence: TGTGCCAGCAGCCAAGGACCAGAGAGCTCCTACGAGCAGTACTTC. Its protein product is CASSQGPESSYEQYF.

This clonotype was seen more than once but under ten times. The rearrangement links TRBV6-2 or TRBV6-3 to TRBJ2-5, with D possibly TRBD1 on 5 matching bases. The germline V gene has CDR1 MNHEY and CDR2 SVGEGT. This CDR3 has 14 residues. Between the trimmed V and J ends, which lost 5 bases and 1 base, there was a span of 11 bases. This CDR3 is CASSGALFQETQYF. CDR3 nucleotide sequence: TGTGCCAGCAGTGGGGCCCTATTCCAAGAGACCCAGTACTTC.

This chain connects TRBV20-1 to TRBJ2-3; D is possibly TRBD2 (5 bases). CDR1 is DFQATT and CDR2 is SNEGSKA in the germline V gene (reference sequence). V was cut by 6 bases and J by 4 bases, with 17 bases left in between. The CDR3 runs to 14 residues. The CDR3: CSAPHRGSSDTQYF. CDR3 sequence (DNA): TGCAGTGCCCCCCATCGCGGGTCGTCAGATACGCAGTATTTT.

This clonotype was seen a few times. The chain employs TRBV5-1 and TRBJ2-6; D is perhaps TRBD1 (6 bases). This CDR3 contains 16 residues. Germline CDR1 SGHRS, CDR2 YFSETQ. V was cut by 4 bases and J by 3 bases, with 14 bases left in between. This CDR3 reads CASSPGTGFGANVLTF. Here the CDR3 DNA reads TGCGCCAGCAGCCCTGGTACAGGGTTTGGGGCCAACGTCCTGACTTTC.

This clonotype was observed a handful of times. The genes are TRBV10-3 and TRBJ2-7; D is ambiguous. V shed 3 bases and J shed 3 bases, with 12 bases lying between them. Germline V CDR1 and CDR2: ENHRY, SYGVKD. There are 14 residues in the CDR3. The CDR3 here is CAISDLDGSYEQYF. The CDR3 DNA reads as TGTGCCATCAGTGATCTCGATGGCAGCTACGAGCAGTACTTC.

The J gene is TRBJ1-3, the V gene TRBV28; D is perhaps TRBD1 (5 bases). CDR1 and CDR2 (germline): MDHEN, SYDVKM. Trimming took 6 bases from V and 3 from J, leaving 12 bases between them. The CDR3 covers 14 residues. CDR3 sequence reads: CASRQGTYGNTIYF. Written as DNA, the CDR3 is TGTGCCAGCAGACAAGGGACGTATGGAAACACCATATATTTT.